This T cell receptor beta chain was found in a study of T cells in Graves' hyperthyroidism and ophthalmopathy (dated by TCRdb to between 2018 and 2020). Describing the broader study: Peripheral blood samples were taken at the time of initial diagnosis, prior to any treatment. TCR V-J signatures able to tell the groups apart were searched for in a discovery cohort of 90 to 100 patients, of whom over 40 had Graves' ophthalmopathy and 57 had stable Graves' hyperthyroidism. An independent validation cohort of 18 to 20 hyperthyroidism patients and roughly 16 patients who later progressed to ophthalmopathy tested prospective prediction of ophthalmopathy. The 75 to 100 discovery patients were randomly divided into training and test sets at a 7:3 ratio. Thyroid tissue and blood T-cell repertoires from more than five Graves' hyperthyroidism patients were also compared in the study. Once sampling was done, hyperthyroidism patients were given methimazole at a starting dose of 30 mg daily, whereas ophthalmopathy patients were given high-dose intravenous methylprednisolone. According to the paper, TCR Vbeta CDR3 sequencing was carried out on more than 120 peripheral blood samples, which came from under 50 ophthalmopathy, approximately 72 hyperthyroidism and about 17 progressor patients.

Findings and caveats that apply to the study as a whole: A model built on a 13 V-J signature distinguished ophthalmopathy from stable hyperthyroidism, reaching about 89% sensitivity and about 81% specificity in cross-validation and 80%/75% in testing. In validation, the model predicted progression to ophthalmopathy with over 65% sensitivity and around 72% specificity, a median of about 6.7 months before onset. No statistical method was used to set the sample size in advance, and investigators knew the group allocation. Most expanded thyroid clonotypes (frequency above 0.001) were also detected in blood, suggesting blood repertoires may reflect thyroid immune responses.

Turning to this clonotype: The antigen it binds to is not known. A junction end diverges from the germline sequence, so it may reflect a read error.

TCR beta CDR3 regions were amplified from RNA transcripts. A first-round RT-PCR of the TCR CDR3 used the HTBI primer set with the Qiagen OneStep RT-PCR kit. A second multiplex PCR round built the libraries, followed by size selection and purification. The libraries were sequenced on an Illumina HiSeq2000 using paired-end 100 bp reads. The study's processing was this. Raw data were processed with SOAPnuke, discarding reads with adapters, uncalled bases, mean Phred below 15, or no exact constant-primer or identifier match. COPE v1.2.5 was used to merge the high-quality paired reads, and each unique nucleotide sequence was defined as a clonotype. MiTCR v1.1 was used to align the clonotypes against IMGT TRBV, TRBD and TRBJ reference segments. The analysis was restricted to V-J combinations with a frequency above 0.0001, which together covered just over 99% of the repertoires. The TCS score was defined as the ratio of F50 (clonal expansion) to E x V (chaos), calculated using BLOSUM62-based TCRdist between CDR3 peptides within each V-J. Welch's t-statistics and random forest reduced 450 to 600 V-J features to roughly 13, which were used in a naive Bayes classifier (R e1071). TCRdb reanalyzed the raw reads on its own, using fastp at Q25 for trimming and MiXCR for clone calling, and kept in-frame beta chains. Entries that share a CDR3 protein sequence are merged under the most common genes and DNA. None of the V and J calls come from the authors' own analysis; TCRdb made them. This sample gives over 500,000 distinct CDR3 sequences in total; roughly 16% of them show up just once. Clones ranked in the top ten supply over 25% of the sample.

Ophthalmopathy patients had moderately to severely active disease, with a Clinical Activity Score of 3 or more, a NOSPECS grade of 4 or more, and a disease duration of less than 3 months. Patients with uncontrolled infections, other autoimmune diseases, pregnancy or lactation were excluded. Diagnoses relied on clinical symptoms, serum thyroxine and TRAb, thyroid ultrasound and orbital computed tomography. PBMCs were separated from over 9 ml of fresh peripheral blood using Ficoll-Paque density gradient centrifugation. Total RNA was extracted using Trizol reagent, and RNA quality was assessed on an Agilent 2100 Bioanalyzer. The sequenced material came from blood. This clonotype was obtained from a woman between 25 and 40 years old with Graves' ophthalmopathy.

CDR3 loop: CASSQDYGTSDYNEQFF. The nucleotide sequence is TGCGCCAGCAGCCAAGATTACGGAACTAGCGACTACAATGAGCAGTTCTTC. The chain uses TRBV5-5 and TRBJ2-1, and 7 junction bases match TRBD2. The CDR3 numbers 17 residues from cysteine through phenylalanine. Solely the CDR3 DNA is kept, with 51 bases framed from the first base. From a lookup of the germline V gene (reference sequence), CDR1 and CDR2 are SGHKS and YYEKEE.